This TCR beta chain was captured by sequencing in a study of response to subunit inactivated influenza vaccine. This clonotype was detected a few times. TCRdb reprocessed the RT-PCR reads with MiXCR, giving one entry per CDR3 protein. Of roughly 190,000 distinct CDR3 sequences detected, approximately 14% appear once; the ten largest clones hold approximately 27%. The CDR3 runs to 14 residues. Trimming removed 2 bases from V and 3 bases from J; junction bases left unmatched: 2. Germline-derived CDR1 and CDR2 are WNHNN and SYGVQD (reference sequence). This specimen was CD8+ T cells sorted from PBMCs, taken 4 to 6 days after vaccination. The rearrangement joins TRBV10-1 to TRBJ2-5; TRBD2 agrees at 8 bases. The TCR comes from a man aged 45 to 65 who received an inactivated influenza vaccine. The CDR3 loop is CASSEGLAEETQYF. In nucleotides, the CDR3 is TGCGCCAGCAGTGAGGGACTAGCCGAAGAGACCCAGTACTTC.